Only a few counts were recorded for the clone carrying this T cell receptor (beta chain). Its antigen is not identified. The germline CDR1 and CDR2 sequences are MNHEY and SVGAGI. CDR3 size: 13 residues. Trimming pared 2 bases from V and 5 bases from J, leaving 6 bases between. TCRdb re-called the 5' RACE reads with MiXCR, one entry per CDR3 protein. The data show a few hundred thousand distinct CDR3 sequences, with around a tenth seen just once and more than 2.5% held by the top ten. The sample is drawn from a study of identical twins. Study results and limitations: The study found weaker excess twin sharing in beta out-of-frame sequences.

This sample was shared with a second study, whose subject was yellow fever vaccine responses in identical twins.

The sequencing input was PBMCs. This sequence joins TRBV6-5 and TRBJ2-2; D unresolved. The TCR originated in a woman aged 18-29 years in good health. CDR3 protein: CASSYKETGELFF. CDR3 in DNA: TGTGCCAGCAGTTACAAGGAGACCGGGGAGCTGTTTTTT.